This record covers a single T cell receptor beta chain. Its target is not known. The sample holds other DNA sequences that translate to the same CDR3. V was cut by 5 bases and J by 0 bases, with 8 bases left in between. CDR1 and CDR2 (germline): SGHTA, FQGTGA. CDR3 length: 14 amino acids. Data came from immunoSEQ multiplex PCR; TCRdb stores just in-frame clones and leaves some out. The sample has about 1.1 million clones; approximately 77% are singletons. Each of the donors was a healthy adult who was HIV-negative and had not had a recent acute infection or vaccination. Partitioning of CD4+ cells yielded a CD45RA+ naive subset and a CD45RA-negative memory subset. This entry comes from a study of shared clonotypes between healthy human individuals. Study results and caveats: Clonotype sharing among donors likely depends on sequencing depth.

The gene calls are TRBV7-3 and TRBJ2-1, with D hard to call. The sequenced sample consisted of memory CD4+ T cells from PBMCs. Subset defined: CD45RA-negative fraction. This clonotype was sampled from a man younger than 35 in good health. Some clones in this sample may be carry-over from other donors' samples. The CDR3 region has the DNA TGTGCCAGCAGCCTAGAGAGCTCCTACAATGAGCAGTTCTTC. It codes for CASSLESSYNEQFF. The full variable domain, with the rest looked up from reference TRBV7-3 and TRBJ2-1, is GAGVSQTPSNKVTEKGKYVELRCDPISGHTALYWYRQSLGQGPEFLIYFQGTGAADDSGLPNDRFFAVRPEGSVSTLKIQRTERGDSAVYLCASSLESSYNEQFFGPGTRLTVL.